This T cell receptor (beta chain) was captured by sequencing in a study of blood T cell repertoires in COVID-19. At the level of the study: Sources were T cells, B-cell-depleted T cells, or PBMCs; the material itself was cDNA or gDNA.

Per the original methods: Estimated nucleated cell counts came from reference gene primer amplification. Only in-frame clones appear in the TCRdb table, and some are missing; sequencing was by immunoSEQ multiplex PCR. The V and J calls and clone size are taken from that table; D and trimming were inferred from the DNA. The sample lists over 150,000 clones, more than 60% seen once, with 2.5% to 3% in the top ten. J was trimmed by 6 bases and V by 4 bases; bases with no gene match: 5. CDR1 and CDR2 (germline): SGHDT, YYEEEE. The CDR3 covers 14 residues. What was sequenced was peripheral blood. V gene TRBV5-6 combines with J gene TRBJ1-5, with 9 bases identical to TRBD1. This TCR was recovered from a man aged 70 or older with acute or convalescent COVID-19. CDR3 sequence reads: CASSTTGGGQPQHF. CDR3 in DNA: TGTGCCAGCAGCACGACAGGGGGAGGTCAGCCCCAGCATTTT.